The T cell receptor beta chain described here comes from a study of vaccination and CD4 T cells after COVID-19. Treatment in this sample: roughly ten-day PBMC culture with coronavirus spike peptide pools or control peptides (ViraFEST assay). The CDR3 totals 15 residues. Trimming cost V 5 bases and J 0 bases, with 14 bases left between them. Germline assignment: CDR1 MNHEY and CDR2 SMNVEV (reference sequence). Sequencing of DNA taken from cultured CD4+ T cells relied on the Oncomine TCR Beta short-read assay. Via MiXCR, TCRdb re-called the PCR reads, giving one row per CDR3 protein. The sample consists of 9,000 to 13,000 distinct CDR3 sequences, about 33% of them appearing once. In its sample, this clonotype ranks as medium-sized. Its antigen is still unknown.

The J gene is TRBJ2-7, the V gene TRBV27; a weak D match, TRBD1 (6 bases). Here the sequenced sample was CD4+ T cells from blood, cultured in vitro, taken after SARS-CoV-2 vaccination. The source is a human donor who had recovered from COVID-19. CDR3 sequence reads: CASSINRDTSYEQYF. Here the CDR3 DNA reads TGTGCCAGCAGTATAAACCGGGACACCTCCTACGAGCAGTACTTC.